These 22 T cell receptor beta chains originate from one sample sequenced in a study of regulatory T cells in long-lasting Graves disease. Described time point: persistent/refractory GD, antithyroid drugs over 5 years with positive TRAb. From RNA extracted from PBMCs, the TCR library was made. For TCR beta, libraries came from iRepertoire HTBI primers and Arm-PCR of CDR3 regions. TCRdb re-called the multiplex PCR reads with MiXCR, one entry per CDR3 protein. Of around 400,000 distinct CDR3 sequences in the sample, about 23% are singletons; the top ten hold 25% to 35%. The material sequenced was peripheral blood mononuclear cells (PBMCs), taken when the disease was refractory, from a patient treated with antithyroid drugs. The receptors here all came from a woman aged 40 to 50 with Graves disease.

The chain joins TRBV11-2 to TRBJ2-7; TRBD2 agrees at 9 bases. Germline values: CDR1 SGHAT, CDR2 FQNNGV. The length of the CDR3 is 17 residues. The trim removed 5 bases at V and 0 bases at J, leaving 11 bases unmatched. CDR3 residues: CASSPSALLAGSYEQYF. The CDR3 DNA sequence: TGTGCCAGCAGCCCCTCCGCCTTACTAGCGGGCTCCTACGAGCAGTACTTC.

This clonotype was picked up many times. This chain uses TRBV7-3 with TRBJ1-5; no definite D call. V was cut by 10 bases and J by 5 bases, with 9 bases left in between. CDR3 size: 11 residues. Germline lookup yields CDR1 SGHTA and CDR2 FQGTGA. The chain's CDR3 is CANEIDQPQHF. In DNA, the CDR3 is TGTGCCAACGAGATAGATCAGCCCCAGCATTTT.

The chain employs TRBV7-9 and TRBJ2-7; 8 bases line up with TRBD2. Germline CDR1 SEHNR, CDR2 FQNEAQ (reference sequence). V lost 0 bases, J lost 6 bases, and 10 bases stayed unmatched. This CDR3 spans 16 amino acids. The CDR3 DNA sequence: TGTGCCAGCAGCTTAGCAGTCTTGGCGGGAGGTGGCGAGCAGTACTTC. This translates into CASSLAVLAGGGEQYF. The full variable domain, with the rest looked up from reference TRBV7-9 and TRBJ2-7, is DTGVSQNPRHKITKRGQNVTFRCDPISEHNRLYWYRQTLGQGPEFLTYFQNEAQLEKSRLLSDRFSAERPKGSFSTLEIQRTEQGDSAMYLCASSLAVLAGGGEQYFGPGTRLTVT.

This clonotype turned up a few times. The rearrangement links TRBV7-6 to TRBJ2-3; the match to TRBD2 covers 7 bases. The J segment lost 1 base and the V segment lost 1 base, leaving 2 bases of the junction unmatched. This CDR3 comprises 15 residues. CDR1 is SGHVS and CDR2 is FNYEAQ in the germline V gene. CDR3 sequence reads: CASSLVAGGTDTQYF. The CDR3 DNA sequence: TGTGCCAGCAGCTTAGTCGCGGGAGGCACAGATACGCAGTATTTT.

This clonotype showed up many times. The CDR3 sequence: CSARGLGIYEQYF. The CDR3, as DNA: TGCAGTGCTAGAGGACTAGGAATCTACGAGCAGTACTTC. The genes are TRBV20-1 and TRBJ2-7, with D possibly matching TRBD2 (6 bases). Trimming removed 1 base from V and 3 bases from J, with 10 bases in between. Germline assignment: CDR1 DFQATT and CDR2 SNEGSKA (reference sequence). This CDR3 spans 13 amino acids.

There are many counts of this clonotype. The rearrangement links TRBV12-3 or TRBV12-4 to TRBJ2-5; no definite D call. CDR3 length: 15 amino acids. Deletions cut 5 bases from V and 0 bases from J, with 13 bases between. CDR3 bases: TGTGCCAGCAGTCACAGTAGAGTGAACCAAGAGACCCAGTACTTC. Protein product: CASSHSRVNQETQYF.

This clonotype was picked up many times. Here the CDR3 reads CASSSYLGDLYGYTF. CDR3 sequence (DNA): TGTGCCAGCAGCTCTTATCTGGGGGACCTCTATGGCTACACCTTC. This chain joins TRBV11-2 and TRBJ1-2; D is perhaps TRBD1 (5 bases). The CDR3 consists of 15 residues. In germline, CDR1 is SGHAT, CDR2 FQNNGV. V lost 4 bases to trimming and J lost 4 bases, with 16 bases between them.

This clonotype was seen repeatedly, ten times or more. The chain combines TRBV2 with TRBJ1-5; no definite D call. The CDR3 runs to 15 residues. Trimming removed 4 bases from V and 5 bases from J, with 15 bases in between. Germline CDR1 is SNHLY and CDR2 is FYNNEI. The chain's CDR3 is CASSGLGLGDQPQHF. The CDR3 DNA reads as TGTGCCAGCAGTGGTTTGGGTCTCGGGGATCAGCCCCAGCATTTT.

This clonotype was found many times. This chain uses TRBV28 with TRBJ2-7, with D unclear. V was shortened by 7 bases and J by 1 base, with 8 bases between the two germline ends. The CDR3 contains 12 residues. Germline V gene data show CDR1 as MDHEN and CDR2 as SYDVKM. The CDR3 region has the DNA TGTGCCAGCACGTCGCAGTCCTACGAGCAGTACTTC. Protein sequence: CASTSQSYEQYF.

This chain connects TRBV6-5 to TRBJ1-1; D is uncertain. The CDR3 spans 15 residues. Deletions cut 4 bases from V and 9 bases from J, with 21 bases between. Germline V gives CDR1 MNHEY, CDR2 SVGAGI. The CDR3 bases are TGTGCCAGCAGTTCGCCGGGCCTCGTAAGGGAACAAGCTTTCTTT. It yields the protein CASSSPGLVREQAFF.

This clonotype was picked up many times. V gene TRBV12-3 or TRBV12-4 combines with J gene TRBJ1-1; D is unresolved. The CDR3 contains 12 residues. Trimming shortened V by 3 bases and J by 7 bases, and 9 bases separated the two germline ends. The CDR3 DNA sequence: TGTGCCAGCAGTTTGTTGGAGGATGAAGCTTTCTTT. Translating it yields CASSLLEDEAFF.

V gene TRBV2 combines with J gene TRBJ2-1, with D hard to call. Germline V lookup: CDR1 SNHLY, CDR2 FYNNEI. The CDR3 has 11 residues. Between the trimmed V and J ends, which lost 1 base and 7 bases, there was a span of 2 bases. CDR3 amino acids: CASSEVNEQFF. The DNA for the CDR3 is TGTGCCAGCAGTGAAGTGAATGAGCAGTTCTTC.

In its sample, this clonotype was seen many times. The chain employs TRBV28 and TRBJ1-2, with D possibly matching TRBD1 (6 bases). V was trimmed by 0 bases and J by 8 bases, leaving 10 bases between them. Germline V lookup: CDR1 MDHEN, CDR2 SYDVKM. This CDR3 has 13 residues. CDR3 protein: CASSLWGAPGYTF. The CDR3 bases are TGTGCCAGCAGTTTATGGGGGGCGCCCGGCTACACCTTC.

This clonotype was counted at least ten times. The V call is TRBV27, the J call TRBJ2-6, with unresolved D. Germline V gene lookup returns CDR1 MNHEY and CDR2 SMNVEV (reference sequence). CDR3 length equals 15 residues. V lost 3 bases, J lost 3 bases, and 9 bases lay in between. CDR3 sequence (DNA): TGTGCCAGCAGTTTTTGGGGTCGTGGGGCCAACGTCCTGACTTTC. The encoded protein is CASSFWGRGANVLTF.

This clonotype was counted between two and nine times. The chain is built from TRBV10-2 and TRBJ2-2, with TRBD1 as a possible D gene (6 bases). The CDR3 contains 14 residues. From germline, CDR1 is WSHSY and CDR2 SAAADI. The V end was cut by 10 bases, the J end by 4 bases, with 16 bases between. The CDR3 DNA reads TGCGCCACCTCAACAGGGAGAGCCACCGGGGAGCTGTTTTTT. Residues: CATSTGRATGELFF.

The table lists this clonotype with a few counts. This sequence joins TRBV7-9 and TRBJ1-1; perhaps TRBD1 as D (5 bases). This CDR3 comprises 14 residues. Germline loops: CDR1 SEHNR, CDR2 FQNEAQ (reference sequence). V was shortened by 5 bases and J by 4 bases, with 14 bases between the two germline ends. In DNA, the CDR3 is TGTGCCAGCAGCAGCACCACAGGACTCACTGAAGCTTTCTTT. This translates into CASSSTTGLTEAFF.

The gene calls are TRBV28 and TRBJ2-1; perhaps TRBD1 as D (6 bases). This CDR3 comprises 14 residues. V was shortened by 6 bases and J by 6 bases, with 15 bases between the two germline ends. Germline V CDR1 and CDR2: MDHEN, SYDVKM. CDR3 region: CASRATGSGNEQFF. In DNA form, the CDR3 reads TGTGCCAGCAGGGCTACAGGGAGCGGCAATGAGCAGTTCTTC.

This clonotype was seen ten or more times. J is TRBJ1-1 and V is TRBV28; D call uncertain. This CDR3 spans 15 amino acids. CDR1 is MDHEN and CDR2 is SYDVKM in the germline V gene. The V gene lost 3 bases and the J gene lost 3 bases, with 14 bases spanning the gap. DNA for the CDR3: TGTGCCAGCAGTTTGCTCTCCTCTGGGCACACTGAAGCTTTCTTT. This encodes CASSLLSSGHTEAFF.

This clonotype was detected a few times. The chain employs TRBV3-1 and TRBJ1-2, with 9 bases matching TRBD1. The CDR3 covers 14 residues. With V trimmed by 3 bases and J by 8 bases, 7 bases remained unmatched. Germline V gene sequence: CDR1 LGHDT, CDR2 YNNKEL (reference sequence). CDR3 bases: TGTGCCAGCAGCCAGGAACAGGGGGCAAGCGGCTACACCTTC. Amino acid sequence: CASSQEQGASGYTF.

This clonotype appeared a few times. The rearrangement uses TRBV4-1 and TRBJ1-1, with 9 bases aligning to TRBD1. There are 15 residues in the CDR3. The ends lost 6 bases at V and 3 bases at J; junction bases unmatched: 8. Germline CDR1 reads MGHRA; CDR2 reads YSYEKL. In nucleotides, the CDR3 is TGCGCCAGCAGACACTACAGGGGGCCTGACACTGAAGCTTTCTTT. This codes for CASRHYRGPDTEAFF.

This sequence joins TRBV24-1 and TRBJ2-1; D is uncertain. Germline V gene lookup returns CDR1 KGHDR and CDR2 SFDVKD. V was shortened by 0 bases and J by 5 bases, with 4 bases between the two germline ends. The CDR3 spans 13 residues. CDR3 sequence (DNA): TGTGCCACCAGTGATTTGATGGACAATGAGCAGTTCTTC. Its protein product is CATSDLMDNEQFF.

This clonotype was observed a handful of times. The chain carries TRBV6-5 and TRBJ2-1; D not resolved. This CDR3 is 13 amino acids long. Germline V lookup: CDR1 MNHEY, CDR2 SVGAGI. V lost 0 bases and J 9 bases, leaving 9 bases between the germline ends. Here the CDR3 DNA reads TGTGCCAGCAGTTACTCGAGCTTTGGTGAGCAGTTCTTC. Translation: CASSYSSFGEQFF.